The clone carrying this T cell receptor (beta chain) was recorded at least ten times. The antigen is not known. These data come from a study of early T cells in non-severe SARS-CoV-2 infection. About the study: Alpha and beta chains were unpaired, from unsorted whole-blood bulk RNA.

Attachment of unique molecular identifiers was made to individual cDNA molecules. TCRdb re-called the 5' RACE reads with MiXCR, one entry per CDR3 protein. The repertoire has some 71,000 distinct CDR3 sequences, roughly 8.7% of them found once; the top ten carry under 6.5%. Study-level findings and limits: VDJdb matching, biased toward anti-spike CD8 responses, missed private and CD4 specificities.

Looked up from germline, CDR1 is SQVTM and CDR2 is ANQGSEA. This CDR3 has 12 residues. Trimming cost V 8 bases and J 3 bases, with 13 bases left between them. Sequences were obtained from whole blood. The chain couples TRBV29-1 to TRBJ1-2; tentative D call: TRBD1 (5 bases). The sequence was collected from an adult who was a healthcare worker with PCR-confirmed SARS-CoV-2 infection or an uninfected control (not recorded which). The CDR3 DNA follows: TGCAGCCCCCCTCAGGGATACTATGGCTACACCTTC. It codes for CSPPQGYYGYTF.